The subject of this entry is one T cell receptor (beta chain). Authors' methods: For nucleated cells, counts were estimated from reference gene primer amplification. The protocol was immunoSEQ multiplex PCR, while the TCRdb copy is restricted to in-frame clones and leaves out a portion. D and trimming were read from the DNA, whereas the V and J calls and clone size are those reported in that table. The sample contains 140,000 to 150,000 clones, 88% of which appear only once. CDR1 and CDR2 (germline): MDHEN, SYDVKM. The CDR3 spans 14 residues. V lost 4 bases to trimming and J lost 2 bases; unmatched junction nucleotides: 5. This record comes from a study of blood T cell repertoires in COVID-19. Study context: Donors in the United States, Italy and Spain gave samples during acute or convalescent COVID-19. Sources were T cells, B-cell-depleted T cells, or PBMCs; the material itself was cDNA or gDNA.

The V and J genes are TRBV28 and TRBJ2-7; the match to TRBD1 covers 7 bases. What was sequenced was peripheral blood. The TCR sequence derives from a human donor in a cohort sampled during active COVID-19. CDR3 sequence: CASSSPGQTYEQYF. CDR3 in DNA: TGTGCCAGCAGTTCTCCGGGACAGACCTACGAGCAGTACTTC.